The present T cell receptor beta chain was sequenced within a study of blood T cell repertoires in COVID-19. In the study overall: Whether acute or convalescent, the COVID-19 samples came from the United States, Italy and Spain. The cDNA or gDNA used as material had been derived from T cells, B-cell-depleted T cells, or PBMCs.

This clone was observed a few times. CDR3 length: 13 amino acids. Germline CDR1 LNHDA, CDR2 SQIVND (reference sequence). Trimming took 6 bases from V and 0 from J, leaving 7 bases between them. Original data processing: For nucleated cells, counts were estimated from reference gene primer amplification. Some clones are missing from TCRdb's copy, which holds only in-frame ones; the method was immunoSEQ multiplex PCR. V, J and clone size are taken as reported in that table, and D and trimming were inferred from the DNA itself. Of a few hundred thousand clones listed, 85% were seen once; the top ten hold 3% to 4%.

The V gene is TRBV19, the J gene TRBJ2-3, with no clear D. Sequenced material: peripheral blood. This clonotype was obtained from a woman younger than 30 with acute or convalescent COVID-19. The CDR3 sequence is CASSLSSTDTQYF. CDR3 in DNA: TGTGCCAGTAGCCTGAGTAGCACAGATACGCAGTATTTT.